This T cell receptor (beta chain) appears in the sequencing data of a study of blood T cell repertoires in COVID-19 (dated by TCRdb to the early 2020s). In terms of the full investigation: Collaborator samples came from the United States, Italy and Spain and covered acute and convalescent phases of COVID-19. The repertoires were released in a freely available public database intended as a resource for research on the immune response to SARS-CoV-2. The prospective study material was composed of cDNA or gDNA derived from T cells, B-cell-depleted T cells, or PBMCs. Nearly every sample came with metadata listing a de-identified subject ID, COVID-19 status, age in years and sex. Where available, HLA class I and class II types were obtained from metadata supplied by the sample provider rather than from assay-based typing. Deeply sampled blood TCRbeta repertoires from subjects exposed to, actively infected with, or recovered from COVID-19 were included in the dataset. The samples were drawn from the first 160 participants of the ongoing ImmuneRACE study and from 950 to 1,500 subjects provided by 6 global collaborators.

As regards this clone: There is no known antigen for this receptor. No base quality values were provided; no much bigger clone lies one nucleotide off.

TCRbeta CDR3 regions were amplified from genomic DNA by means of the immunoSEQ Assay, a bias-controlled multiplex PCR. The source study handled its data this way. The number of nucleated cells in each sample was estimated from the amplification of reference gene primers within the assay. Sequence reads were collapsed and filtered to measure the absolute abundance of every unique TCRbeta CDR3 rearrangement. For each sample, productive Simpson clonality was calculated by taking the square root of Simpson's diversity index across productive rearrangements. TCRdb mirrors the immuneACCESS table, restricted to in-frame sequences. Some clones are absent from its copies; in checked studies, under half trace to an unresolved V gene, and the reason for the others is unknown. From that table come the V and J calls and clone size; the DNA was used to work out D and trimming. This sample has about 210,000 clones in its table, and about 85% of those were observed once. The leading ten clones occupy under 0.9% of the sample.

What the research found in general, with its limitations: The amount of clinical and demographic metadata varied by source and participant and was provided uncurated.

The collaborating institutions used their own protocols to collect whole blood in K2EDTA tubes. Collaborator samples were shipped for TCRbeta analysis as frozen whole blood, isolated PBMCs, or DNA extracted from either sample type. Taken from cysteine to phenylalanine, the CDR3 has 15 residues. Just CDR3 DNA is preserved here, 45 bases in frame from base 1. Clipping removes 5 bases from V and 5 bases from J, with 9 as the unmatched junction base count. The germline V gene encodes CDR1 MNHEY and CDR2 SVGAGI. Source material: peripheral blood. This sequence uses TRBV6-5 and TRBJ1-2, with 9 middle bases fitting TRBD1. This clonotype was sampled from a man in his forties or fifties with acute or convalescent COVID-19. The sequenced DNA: TGTGCCAGCAGTCCGACAGGGGGGATTACTTATGGCTACACCTTC. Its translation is CASSPTGGITYGYTF.